The T cell receptor (beta chain) under discussion was sequenced for a study of T cell responses to AZD1222 COVID-19 vaccine. Study-level results: Unmutated variant regions are reportedly the target of nearly half of TCRs that are spike-specific.

Here immunoSEQ multiplex PCR was the method, and the copy in TCRdb shows in-frame clones only, minus some. This table has about 130,000 clones, 90% to 95% appearing once. The length of the CDR3 is 11 residues. The germline gives CDR1 LNHDA, CDR2 SQIVND (reference sequence). Trimming removed 6 bases from V and 6 bases from J, with 9 bases in between. A note on this clone: Its specificity is unknown.

V gene TRBV19 combines with J gene TRBJ2-7; D is unresolved. The material was peripheral blood, obtained 28 days after the second AZD1222 dose. The receptor was derived from an adult who received the AZD1222 COVID-19 vaccine. The CDR3 nucleotides are TGTGCCAGTAGAAGTTCTAGCGAGCAGTACTTC. This gives the protein CASRSSSEQYF.